This T cell receptor (beta chain) originates from a study of cytomegalovirus exposure and HLA in healthy donors. Method: immunoSEQ multiplex PCR; TCRdb's copy keeps in-frame clones and lacks some. The sample has about 190,000 clones, more than 70% seen once. The V end lost 5 bases, the J end lost 3 bases, and 5 bases lay between the germline ends. CDR3 length: 11 residues. CDR1 is SGHRS, CDR2 YFSETQ, per germline. The sequence was collected from a woman under 30 in good health and CMV-seronegative. The material sequenced was PBMCs. V and J are TRBV5-1 and TRBJ2-5, with D uncertain. The CDR3 is CASRAEETQYF. The DNA for the CDR3 is TGCGCCAGCAGGGCCGAAGAGACCCAGTACTTC.